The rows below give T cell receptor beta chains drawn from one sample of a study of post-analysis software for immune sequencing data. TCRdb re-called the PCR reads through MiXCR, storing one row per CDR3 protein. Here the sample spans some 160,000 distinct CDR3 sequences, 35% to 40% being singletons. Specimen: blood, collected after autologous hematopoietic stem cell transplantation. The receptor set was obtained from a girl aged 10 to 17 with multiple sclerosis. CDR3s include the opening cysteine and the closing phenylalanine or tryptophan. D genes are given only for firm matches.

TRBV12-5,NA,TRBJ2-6,CASGLTPFDLTF
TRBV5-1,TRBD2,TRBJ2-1,CASSPGTSRNEQFF
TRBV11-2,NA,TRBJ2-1,CASSLRAAGNEQFF
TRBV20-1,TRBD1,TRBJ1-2,CSATFRGFDGYTF
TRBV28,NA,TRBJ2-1,CASSMRGRNNEQFF
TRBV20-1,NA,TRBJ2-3,CSVNPSGASTDTQYF
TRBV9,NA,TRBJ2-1,CASSVETGPYNEQFF
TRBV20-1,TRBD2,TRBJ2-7,CSAIRGTSGAYEQYF
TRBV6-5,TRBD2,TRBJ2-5,CAVAGLAGVIHEQYF
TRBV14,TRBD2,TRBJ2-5,CASSQDGLAGETQYF
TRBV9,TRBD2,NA,CASSLSGGAVLYGTQYF
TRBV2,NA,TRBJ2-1,CASSEGPPIRFF
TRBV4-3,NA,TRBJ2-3,CASSQELPSTDTQYF
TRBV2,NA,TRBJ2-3,CASSEAEEWGFTDTQYF
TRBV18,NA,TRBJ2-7,CASSPAGSYEQYF
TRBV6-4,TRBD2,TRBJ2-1,CASTPRGGPYNEQFF
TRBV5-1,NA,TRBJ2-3,CASSLAPTDTQYF
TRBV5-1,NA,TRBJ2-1,CASSLMMVGNEQFF
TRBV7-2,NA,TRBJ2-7,CASSLHSSYEQYF
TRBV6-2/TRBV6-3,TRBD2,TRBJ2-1,CASSYSLLAGSYNEQFF
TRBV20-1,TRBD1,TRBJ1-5,CSARIKTGANQPQHF
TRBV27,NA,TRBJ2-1,CASSGPAGFHNEQFF
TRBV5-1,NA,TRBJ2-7,CASSLDRTLSYEQYF
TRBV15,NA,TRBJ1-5,CATSRDPKPRRPPQHF
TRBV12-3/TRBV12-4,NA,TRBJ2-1,CASGLARGRDEQFF
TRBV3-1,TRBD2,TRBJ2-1,CASSGGTSGLGYNEQFF
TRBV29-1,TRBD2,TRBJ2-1,CSVIGTSGYNEQFF
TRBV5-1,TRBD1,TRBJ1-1,CASSIGTVRKTEAFF
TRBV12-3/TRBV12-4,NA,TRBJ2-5,CASSPLEGGVAQYF
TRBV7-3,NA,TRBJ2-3,CASSQGGRGDTDTQYF
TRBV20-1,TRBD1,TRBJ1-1,CSARGQGTEAFF
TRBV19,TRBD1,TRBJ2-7,CATSWGQASYEQYF
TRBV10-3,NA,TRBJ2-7,CAISDGGGVSHEQYF
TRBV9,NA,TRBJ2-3,CASSTTGINTDTQYF
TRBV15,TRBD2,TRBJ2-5,CATSRPIREAPGLAGGLRETQYF
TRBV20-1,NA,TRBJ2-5,CSAGRTGPGTQYF
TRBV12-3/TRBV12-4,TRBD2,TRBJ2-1,CASSPSGGSYNEQFF
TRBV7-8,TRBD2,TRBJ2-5,CASSGLAGDQETQYF
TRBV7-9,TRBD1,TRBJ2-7,CASSLARTGNYEQYF
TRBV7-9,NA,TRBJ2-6,CASSFNQGPPGANVLTF
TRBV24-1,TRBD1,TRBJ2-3,CATRDSFTDTQYF
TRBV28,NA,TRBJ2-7,CASRMPSYEQYF
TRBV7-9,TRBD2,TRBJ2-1,CASSLGYGRELTNEQFF
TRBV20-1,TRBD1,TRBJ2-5,CSATVRTGGNNEQYF
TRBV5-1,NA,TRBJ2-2,CASSLGQGSGELFF
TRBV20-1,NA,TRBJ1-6,CSARVGTENSPLHF
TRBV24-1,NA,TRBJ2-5,CATSDFKTQYF
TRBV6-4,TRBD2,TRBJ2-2,CASSDGLAGELFF
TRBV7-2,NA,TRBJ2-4,CASSPSWLENIQYF
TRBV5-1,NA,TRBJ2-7,CASRARQFDEQYF
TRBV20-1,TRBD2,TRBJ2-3,CSASGLAGGTDTQYF
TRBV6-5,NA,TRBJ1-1,CASTWGAGNTEAFF
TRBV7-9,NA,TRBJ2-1,CASSLAIYNEQFF
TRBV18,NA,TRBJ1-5,CASSPLGLGNQPQHF